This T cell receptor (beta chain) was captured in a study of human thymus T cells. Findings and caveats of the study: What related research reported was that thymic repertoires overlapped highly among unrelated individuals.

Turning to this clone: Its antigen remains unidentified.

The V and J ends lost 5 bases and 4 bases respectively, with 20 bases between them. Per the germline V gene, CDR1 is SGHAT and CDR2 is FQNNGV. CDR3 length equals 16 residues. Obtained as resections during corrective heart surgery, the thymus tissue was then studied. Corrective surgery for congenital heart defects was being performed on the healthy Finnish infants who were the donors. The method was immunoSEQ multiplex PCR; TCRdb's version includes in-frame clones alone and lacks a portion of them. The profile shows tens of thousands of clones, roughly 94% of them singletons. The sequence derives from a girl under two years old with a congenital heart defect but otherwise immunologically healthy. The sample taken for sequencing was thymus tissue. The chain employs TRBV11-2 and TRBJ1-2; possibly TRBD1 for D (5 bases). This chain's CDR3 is CASSKGPAGPFYGYTF. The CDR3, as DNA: TGTGCCAGCAGCAAGGGGCCAGCCGGACCCTTCTATGGCTACACCTTC.